This T cell receptor beta chain was recorded in a study of T cell changes during pregnancy in multiple sclerosis. Sequencing used immunoSEQ multiplex PCR; TCRdb keeps in-frame clones, though not all of them. The data hold 65,000 to 95,000 clones, with approximately 95% observed a single time. This clone was recorded only once. Source: peripheral blood, taken in the second trimester of pregnancy. The origin of this receptor is a female donor in good health, enrolled as a control in a pregnancy study.

CDR3: CASSLGGGTMNTEAFF. CDR3 DNA: TGCGCCAGCAGCTTGGGGGGAGGAACAATGAACACTGAAGCTTTCTTT. V and J are TRBV5-1 and TRBJ1-1; the D is unclear. V was pared by 0 bases and J by 0 bases, with 12 bases between. CDR1 and CDR2 (germline): SGHRS, YFSETQ. The CDR3 sequence is 16 residues long.